Following are 10 T cell receptor beta chains from one sample sequenced in a study of human T cells and chemical hapten exposure. TCRdb passed the RACE reads through MiXCR, listing each CDR3 protein once. The sample yields around 250,000 distinct CDR3 sequences, about 9% seen once. The time point here: pre-sensitization, week 0. Treatment reported: therapeutic diphenylcyclopropenone sensitization with weekly scalp DPC. The sample in question was whole blood, obtained in connection with sensitization to the hapten diphenylcyclopropenone (DPC). Source of these receptors: a woman in her thirties or forties with alopecia areata. Some clones in this sample may be carry-over from other donors' samples.

Many counts were recorded for this clonotype. This chain uses TRBV4-1 with TRBJ2-7; 8 bases agree with TRBD2. Trimming took 1 base from V and 5 from J; bases not matched to a gene: 16. CDR3 size: 18 residues. Germline lookup yields CDR1 MGHRA and CDR2 YSYEKL. CDR3 sequence (DNA): TGCGCCAGCAGCCAAGTCGACTTGGGGCTAGCGGGTGGCAACGAGCAGTACTTC. Its protein is CASSQVDLGLAGGNEQYF.

DNA of the CDR3: TGTGCCAGCAGTTCCAGGACTAGCGGGCCTAGCTACGAGCAGTACTTC. It codes for CASSSRTSGPSYEQYF. The chain uses TRBV6-5 and TRBJ2-7, with 11 bases aligning to TRBD2. This CDR3 spans 16 amino acids. V shed 4 bases, J shed 3 bases, and the junction held 8 bases outside the gene matches. Per germline, CDR1 MNHEY and CDR2 SVGAGI.

This clonotype was seen ten or more times. The V gene is TRBV12-3 or TRBV12-4, the J gene TRBJ1-2; D might be TRBD1 (5 bases). There are 13 residues in the CDR3. Trimming stripped 2 bases from V and 6 bases from J, with 10 bases between. CDR3: CASSLMGRNGYTF. As DNA, the CDR3 is TGTGCCAGCAGTTTAATGGGGCGGAATGGCTACACCTTC.

This clonotype was seen a handful of times. At one end the junction does not follow the germline gene, possibly because of a read error. The chain recombines TRBV7-2 with TRBJ2-5; weak D call: TRBD2 (5 bases). This CDR3 comprises 16 residues. The germline V gene has CDR1 SGHTA and CDR2 FQGNSA. The CDR3 nucleotides read TGTGCCAGCGGCTTCCCGCTAGCAGCGGACCAAGAGACCCAGTACTTC. Translated: CASGFPLAADQETQYF.

In its sample, this clonotype was seen many times. The chain uses TRBV5-4 and TRBJ2-5; tentatively, D is TRBD1 (6 bases). Germline V lookup: CDR1 SGHNT, CDR2 YYREEE (reference sequence). The ends were cut back, 4 bases at V and 5 bases at J, with 12 bases in the middle. This CDR3 spans 13 amino acids. CDR3 bases: TGTGCCAGCAGCCCCCAGGGGAAGGAGACCCAGTACTTC. It specifies CASSPQGKETQYF.

This clonotype was seen ten or more times. This chain joins TRBV28 and TRBJ2-1, with 10 bases matching TRBD2. This CDR3 region has 14 residues. Germline CDR1 reads MDHEN; CDR2 reads SYDVKM. The V gene end was trimmed by 6 bases and the J gene end by 5 bases; junction bases not matched to a gene: 4. The CDR3 protein is CASSPGTSDNEQFF. CDR3 DNA sequence: TGTGCCAGCAGCCCTGGGACTAGCGACAATGAGCAGTTCTTC.

This clonotype has just a few counts. An end of the junction does not agree with germline; a read error may underlie this. The rearrangement uses TRBV7-2 and TRBJ2-7; 7 bases are a match to TRBD1. CDR1 is SGHTA, CDR2 FQGNSA, per germline. The CDR3 covers 16 residues. The CDR3 protein is CASSLAPATRTGQLHF. CDR3 DNA sequence: TGTGCCAGCAGCTTAGCCCCGGCTACGCGAACGGGACAGTTACACTTC. The variable domain in full, completed from reference TRBV7-2 and TRBJ2-7, reads GAGVSQSPSNKVTEKGKDVELRCDPISGHTALYWYRQSLGQGLEFLIYFQGNSAPDKSGLPSDRFSAERTGGSVSTLTIQRTQQEDSAVYLCASSLAPATRTGQLHFGPGTRLTVT.

V usage is TRBV6-5 and J usage is TRBJ1-3; no definite D call. Germline V gene lookup returns CDR1 MNHEY and CDR2 SVGAGI. The CDR3 is 16 amino acids. Trimming removed 0 bases from V and 4 bases from J, with 13 bases in between. CDR3 nucleotides: TGTGCCAGCAGTTACTCGGCCAGGCCCCGGGGAAACACCATATATTTT. It is translated as CASSYSARPRGNTIYF.

This clonotype was seen a handful of times. This chain connects TRBV30 to TRBJ2-7; a weak D match, TRBD1 (6 bases). CDR1 and CDR2 from the germline V gene are GTSNPN and SVGIG (reference sequence). V was trimmed by 2 bases and J by 0 bases, leaving 14 bases between them. This CDR3 contains 15 residues. DNA of the CDR3: TGTGCCTGGAGTCGACCGGGACACAGCTCCTACGAGCAGTACTTC. This codes for CAWSRPGHSSYEQYF.

This clonotype was seen many times. This chain joins TRBV11-2 and TRBJ2-6; D perhaps matches TRBD1 (6 bases). V was clipped by 5 bases and J by 5 bases, with 10 bases between them. The CDR3 is made up of 14 amino acids. Germline CDR1 SGHAT, CDR2 FQNNGV. The CDR3 sequence is CASSTRDRANVLTF. The CDR3 nucleotides read TGTGCCAGCAGCACTCGGGACAGGGCCAACGTCCTGACTTTC.